These 18 T cell receptor beta chains share one sample of origin, sequenced in a study of human T cells and chemical hapten exposure. TCRdb passed the RACE reads through MiXCR, listing each CDR3 protein once. The table has 65,000 to 95,000 distinct CDR3 sequences, over 6.5% seen once. Time point given: healthy volunteer bleed at 6 weeks. Total RNA was isolated from whole blood that had not been fractionated. The sample consisted of whole blood. These receptors all come from a female donor in good health. Some clones in this sample may be carry-over from other donors' samples.

Ten or more counts support this clonotype. The chain is built from TRBV29-1 and TRBJ2-5; no reliable D call. Looked up from germline, CDR1 is SQVTM and CDR2 is ANQGSEA. The CDR3 totals 11 residues. V gave up 7 bases and J gave up 2 bases, with 8 bases separating them. The DNA for the CDR3 is TGCAGCGGGGGTCTACAAGAGACCCAGTACTTC. Encoded protein: CSGGLQETQYF.

This clonotype was observed a handful of times. The chain recombines TRBV12-3 or TRBV12-4 with TRBJ2-7, with 11 bases identical to TRBD2. This CDR3 is built from 14 residues. The J segment lost 7 bases and the V segment lost 1 base, leaving 3 bases of the junction unmatched. CDR3 bases: TGTGCCAGCAGTTTAGGTCTAGCGGGGGGAGAGCAGTACTTC. It translates to CASSLGLAGGEQYF.

This clonotype was counted ten times or more. This chain joins TRBV12-3 or TRBV12-4 and TRBJ1-1; D not resolved. This CDR3 contains 17 residues. Trimming removed 5 bases from V and 0 bases from J, with 19 bases in between. The DNA for the CDR3 is TGTGCCAGCAGTCCCCGACGGGGATTGGCAGTGAACACTGAAGCTTTCTTT. Protein sequence: CASSPRRGLAVNTEAFF.

This clonotype was counted between two and nine times. The chain employs TRBV29-1 and TRBJ2-3; 12 nucleotides line up with TRBD2. Per germline, CDR1 SQVTM and CDR2 ANQGSEA. V dropped 7 bases and J dropped 1; count of bases not matched to a gene: 12. This CDR3 is built from 17 residues. This CDR3 is CSAEGLAGGRGTDTQYF. CDR3 sequence (DNA): TGCAGCGCCGAGGGGCTAGCGGGGGGGCGGGGCACAGATACGCAGTATTTT.

This clonotype showed up many times. V and J are TRBV5-1 and TRBJ1-6; 10 bases agree with TRBD1. Germline V gives CDR1 SGHRS, CDR2 YFSETQ. The ends lost 0 bases at V and 8 bases at J; junction bases unmatched: 5. This CDR3 contains 16 residues. In nucleotides, the CDR3 is TGCGCCAGCAGCTTGGCTGGGACAGGGGAATATTCACCCCTCCACTTT. Its translation is CASSLAGTGEYSPLHF.

Worth noting for this clonotype: This could be a read error, since a much larger clone is one nucleotide away. V is TRBV6-5 and J is TRBJ2-1, with TRBD1 matching 9 bases. Germline V gene data show CDR1 as MNHEY and CDR2 as SVGAGI. There are 15 residues in the CDR3. Trimming cost V 6 bases and J 8 bases; bases outside gene matches: 11. CDR3: CASSYTGTGCYEQFF. In DNA form, the CDR3 reads TGTGCCAGCAGCTATACCGGGACAGGGTGTTATGAGCAGTTCTTC.

In its sample, this clonotype was seen many times. The rearrangement joins TRBV5-1 to TRBJ2-3; TRBD2 might be the D (5 bases). Germline V gene lookup returns CDR1 SGHRS and CDR2 YFSETQ. V dropped 3 bases and J dropped 6 bases, with 17 bases sitting between them. The CDR3 runs to 15 residues. The CDR3 DNA sequence: TGCGCCAGCAGCTACCGTTCTAGCCACTCCGATACGCAGTATTTT. As protein: CASSYRSSHSDTQYF. The whole variable domain, filled in from reference TRBV5-1 and TRBJ2-3, reads KAGVTQTPRYLIKTRGQQVTLSCSPISGHRSVSWYQQTPGQGLQFLFEYFSETQRNKGNFPGRFSGRQFSNSRSEMNVSTLELGDSALYLCASSYRSSHSDTQYFGPGTRLTVL.

This clonotype was counted a few times. The junction departs from germline at one end; a sequencing error may be responsible. The chain has TRBV7-2 and TRBJ1-1; the match to TRBD1 covers 8 bases. This CDR3 spans 18 amino acids. Per the germline V gene, CDR1 is SGHTA and CDR2 is FQGNSA. The DNA for the CDR3 is TGTGTCAGCAGCTCACGACAACTGGACAGGGACGATAGGACTGAAGCTTTCTTT. Amino acid sequence: CVSSSRQLDRDDRTEAFF.

This chain connects TRBV19 to TRBJ1-1; D call uncertain. Trimming removed 3 bases at V and 1 base at J, with 9 bases between. The germline CDR1 and CDR2 sequences are LNHDA and SQIVND (reference sequence). The CDR3 has 14 amino acids. This CDR3 reads CASSIRDGNTEAFF. The CDR3 DNA is TGTGCCAGTAGTATTAGAGACGGGAACACTGAAGCTTTCTTT.

This clonotype was seen a few times. V gene TRBV28 combines with J gene TRBJ2-7; D is possibly TRBD1 (6 bases). The CDR3 is 15 residues long. Germline V gene sequence: CDR1 MDHEN, CDR2 SYDVKM. V was shortened by 3 bases and J by 2 bases, with 14 bases between the two germline ends. The CDR3, as DNA: TGTGCCAGCAGTTTCAACGACAGGCCCGCCTACGAGCAGTACTTC. Translation gives CASSFNDRPAYEQYF.

This clonotype has just a few counts. The chain's CDR3 is CASSDPRGGGDRNQPQHF. For the CDR3, the DNA is TGTGCCAGCAGTGACCCTAGGGGGGGCGGGGATCGAAATCAGCCCCAGCATTTT. J is TRBJ1-5 and V is TRBV6-1; tentatively, D is TRBD1 (6 bases). Trimming removed 3 bases from V and 4 bases from J, with 22 bases in between. The CDR3 totals 18 residues. Germline V gives CDR1 MNHNS, CDR2 SASEGT.

This clonotype was detected only a few times. This chain links TRBV29-1 with TRBJ2-7; D is perhaps TRBD1 (5 bases). This CDR3 is built from 12 residues. Looked up from germline, CDR1 is SQVTM and CDR2 is ANQGSEA. Trimming stripped 4 bases from V and 6 bases from J, with 13 bases between. The chain's CDR3 is CSVVSGHSEQYF. The CDR3, as DNA: TGCAGCGTTGTTTCAGGGCATTCCGAGCAGTACTTC.

This clonotype showed up just a few times. The J gene is TRBJ2-3, the V gene TRBV7-2; TRBD2 matches 11 bases. The CDR3 length is 17 residues. From germline, CDR1 is SGHTA and CDR2 FQGNSA. Losses at the gene ends were 6 bases for V and 1 base for J; bases not matched to a gene: 9. This CDR3 is CASSTYPLAGGTDTQYF. DNA for the CDR3: TGTGCCAGCAGTACTTACCCACTAGCGGGGGGCACAGATACGCAGTATTTT.

This clonotype came up a few times. This chain uses TRBV6-6 with TRBJ1-4, with TRBD1 as a possible D gene (5 bases). The germline V gene encodes CDR1 MNHNY and CDR2 SVGAGI (reference sequence). With 8 bases removed from V and 4 bases from J, the gap between germline ends came to 14 bases. The CDR3 extends over 14 amino acids. CDR3: CASYTRQRNEKLFF. CDR3 nucleotide sequence: TGTGCCAGCTACACCCGACAGCGTAATGAAAAACTGTTTTTT.

This clonotype was counted a few times. V is TRBV7-2 and J is TRBJ1-1; 7 bases are a match to TRBD1. Germline V lookup: CDR1 SGHTA, CDR2 FQGNSA. The CDR3 has 13 amino acids. J gave up 7 bases and V 3 bases, and 5 bases lay outside the gene matches. This CDR3 is CASSFTGEGEAFF. In DNA, the CDR3 is TGTGCCAGCAGCTTTACAGGGGAGGGTGAAGCTTTCTTT. Full variable domain (outside the CDR3, taken from reference TRBV7-2 and TRBJ1-1): GAGVSQSPSNKVTEKGKDVELRCDPISGHTALYWYRQSLGQGLEFLIYFQGNSAPDKSGLPSDRFSAERTGGSVSTLTIQRTQQEDSAVYLCASSFTGEGEAFFGQGTRLTVV.

In this sample, this clonotype turned up a few times. J is TRBJ1-6 and V is TRBV20-1; maybe TRBD1 (6 bases). The V gene's germline CDR1 is DFQATT and CDR2 SNEGSKA (reference sequence). Trimming stripped 1 base from V and 7 bases from J, with 14 bases between. The CDR3 is made up of 15 amino acids. CDR3 sequence (DNA): TGCAGTGCTAGAGGTCAATCTCAGGGGAATTCACCCCTCCACTTT. It encodes CSARGQSQGNSPLHF.

The table lists this clonotype with a few counts. The chain recombines TRBV7-7 with TRBJ2-3; D remains unclear. Germline lookup yields CDR1 SSHAT and CDR2 FNYEAQ (reference sequence). V was shortened by 1 base and J by 2 bases, with 7 bases between the two germline ends. The CDR3 spans 14 residues. In nucleotides, the CDR3 is TGTGCCAGCAGCTTAGGGCACACCACAGATACGCAGTATTTT. Translated: CASSLGHTTDTQYF.

Concerning this clonotype itself: Being one base from a much bigger clone, this may be a read error. V and J are TRBV10-1 and TRBJ1-6; D gene uncertain. The germline V gene encodes CDR1 WNHNN and CDR2 SYGVQD (reference sequence). The ends were cut back, 8 bases at V and 0 bases at J, with 11 bases in the middle. The CDR3 loop spans 15 amino acids. CDR3 sequence reads: CASGFGGSYNSPLHF. For the CDR3, the DNA is TGCGCCAGCGGATTTGGTGGCTCCTATAATTCACCCCTCCACTTT.